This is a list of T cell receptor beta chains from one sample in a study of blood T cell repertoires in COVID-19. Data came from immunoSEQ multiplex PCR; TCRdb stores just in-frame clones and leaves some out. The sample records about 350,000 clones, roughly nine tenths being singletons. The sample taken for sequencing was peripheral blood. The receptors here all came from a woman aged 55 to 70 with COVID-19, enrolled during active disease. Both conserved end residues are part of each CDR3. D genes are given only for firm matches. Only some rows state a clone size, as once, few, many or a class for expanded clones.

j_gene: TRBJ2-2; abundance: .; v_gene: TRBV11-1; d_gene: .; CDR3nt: TGTGCCAGCAGCTTTGGAGGGGGCGACACCGGGGAGCTGTTTTTT; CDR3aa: CASSFGGGDTGELFF
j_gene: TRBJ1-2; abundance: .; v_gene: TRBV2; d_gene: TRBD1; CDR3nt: TGTGCCGACCTGACAGGGCCCTATGGCTACACCTTC; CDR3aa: CADLTGPYGYTF
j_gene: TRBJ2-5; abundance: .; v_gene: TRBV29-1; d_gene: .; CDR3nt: TGCAGCGTTGTACCAACAGGTACCCAAGAGACCCAGTACTTC; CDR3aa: CSVVPTGTQETQYF
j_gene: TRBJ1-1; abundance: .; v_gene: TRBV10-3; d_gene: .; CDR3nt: TGTGCCATCAGTGATAAGGGACTTGCTGAAGCTTTCTTT; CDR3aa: CAISDKGLAEAFF
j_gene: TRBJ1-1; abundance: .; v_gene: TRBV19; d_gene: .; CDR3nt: TGTGCCAGTAAACATCGGGTGTTTGATAGGGCTTTCTTT; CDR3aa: CASKHRVFDRAFF
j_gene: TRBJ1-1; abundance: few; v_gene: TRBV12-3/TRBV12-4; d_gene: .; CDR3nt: TGTGCCAGCAGTTTCCCAAACACTGAAGCTTTCTTT; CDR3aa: CASSFPNTEAFF
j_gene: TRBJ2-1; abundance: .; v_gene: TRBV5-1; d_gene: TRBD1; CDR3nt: TGCGCCAGCAGCTTGGACGGACAGGGGTTTTCTGAGCAGTTCTTC; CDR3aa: CASSLDGQGFSEQFF
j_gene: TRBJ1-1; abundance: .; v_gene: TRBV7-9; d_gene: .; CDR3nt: TGTGCCAGCAGCTTACTCGCAGGGCAGGGGAACACTGAAGCTTTCTTT; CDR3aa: CASSLLAGQGNTEAFF
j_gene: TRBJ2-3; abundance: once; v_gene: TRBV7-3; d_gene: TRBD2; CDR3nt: TGTGCCAGCAGCTTAATGCGAGCGGGGGGGCCGGCAGATACGCAGTATTTT; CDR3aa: CASSLMRAGGPADTQYF
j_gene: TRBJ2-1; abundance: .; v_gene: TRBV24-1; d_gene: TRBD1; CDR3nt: TGTGCCACCAGTGATCCTACTACAGGGGTCAATGAGCAGTTCTTC; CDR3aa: CATSDPTTGVNEQFF
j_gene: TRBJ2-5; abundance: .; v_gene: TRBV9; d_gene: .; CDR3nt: TGTGCCAGCAGCCGCGCTCTCCGGGAGACCCAGTACTTC; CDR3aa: CASSRALRETQYF
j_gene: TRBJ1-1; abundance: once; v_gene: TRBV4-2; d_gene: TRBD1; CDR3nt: TGTGCCAGCAGCCAAGCTACCAGGGGGCGAAACACTGAAGCTTTCTTT; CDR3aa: CASSQATRGRNTEAFF
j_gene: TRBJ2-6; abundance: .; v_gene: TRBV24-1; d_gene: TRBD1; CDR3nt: TGTGCCACCAGTGATCCCGGGACAGGGGCTGGGGCCAACGTCCTGACTTTC; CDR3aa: CATSDPGTGAGANVLTF
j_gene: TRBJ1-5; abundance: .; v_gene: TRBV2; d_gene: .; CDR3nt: TGTGCCAGCAGGGGAGCGGGTCAGCCCCAGCATTTT; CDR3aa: CASRGAGQPQHF
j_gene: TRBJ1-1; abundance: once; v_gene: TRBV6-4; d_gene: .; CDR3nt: TGTGCCACCCGCCGACAGCTGAACACTGAAGCTTTCTTT; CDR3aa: CATRRQLNTEAFF
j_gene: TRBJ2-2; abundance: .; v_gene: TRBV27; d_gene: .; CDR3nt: TGTGCCAGCAGTTTATCCCGGGGCACCGGGGAGCTGTTTTTT; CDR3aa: CASSLSRGTGELFF
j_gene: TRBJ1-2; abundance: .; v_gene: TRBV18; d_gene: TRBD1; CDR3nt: TGTGCCAGCTCACCGGGACAGTCTCCCGGCTATGGCTACACCTTC; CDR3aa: CASSPGQSPGYGYTF
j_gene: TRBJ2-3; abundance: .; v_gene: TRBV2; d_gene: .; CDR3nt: TGTGCCACCCAGCGGCGGGGCACAGATACGCAGTATTTT; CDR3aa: CATQRRGTDTQYF
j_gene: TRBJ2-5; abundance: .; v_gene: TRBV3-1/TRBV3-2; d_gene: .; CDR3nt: TGTGCCAGCAGCCAGGTCAGAAACCAAGAGACCCAGTACTTC; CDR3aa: CASSQVRNQETQYF
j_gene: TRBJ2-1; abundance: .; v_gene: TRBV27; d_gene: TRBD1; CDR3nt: TGTGCCAGCAGGGGACAGGGGTCCTACAATGAGCAGTTCTTC; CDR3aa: CASRGQGSYNEQFF
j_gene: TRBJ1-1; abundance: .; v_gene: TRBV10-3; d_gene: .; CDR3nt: TGTGCCATCAGTGAGCAGGGACAGAACACTGAAGCTTTCTTT; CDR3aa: CAISEQGQNTEAFF
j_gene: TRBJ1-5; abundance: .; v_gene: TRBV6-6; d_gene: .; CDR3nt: TGTGCCAGCAGTTACTCGTCAGGGGCGCTCAATCAGCCCCAGCATTTT; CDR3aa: CASSYSSGALNQPQHF
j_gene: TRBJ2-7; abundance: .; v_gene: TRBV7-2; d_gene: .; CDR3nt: TGTGCCAGCAGAGTTGGGGGGGCATTAGCGGGCTACGAGCAGTACTTC; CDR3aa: CASRVGGALAGYEQYF
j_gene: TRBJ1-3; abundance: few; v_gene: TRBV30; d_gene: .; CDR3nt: TGTGCCTCCTCCTGCAGGGGCCCTGCCTGTTCTGGAAACACCATATATTTT; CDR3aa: CASSCRGPACSGNTIYF
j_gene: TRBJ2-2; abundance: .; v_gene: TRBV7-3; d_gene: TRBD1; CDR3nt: TGTGCCAGCAGCCGAGGACAGGGATTAGGCGGGGAGCTGTTTTTT; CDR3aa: CASSRGQGLGGELFF
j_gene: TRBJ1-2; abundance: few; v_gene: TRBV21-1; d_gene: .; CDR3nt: TGTGCCGGGCCGGCAGGTCGCGCTAACTATGGCTACACCTTC; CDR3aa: CAGPAGRANYGYTF
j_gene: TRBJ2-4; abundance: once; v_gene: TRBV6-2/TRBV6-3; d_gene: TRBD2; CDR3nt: TGTGCCAGCAGTTATGGACTAGCGGGGGGAAAAAACATTCAGTACTTC; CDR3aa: CASSYGLAGGKNIQYF
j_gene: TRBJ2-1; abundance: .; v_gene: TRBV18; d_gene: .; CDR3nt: TGTGCCAGCTCCCCGGACTCCAAGGAGGAGCAGTTCTTC; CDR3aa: CASSPDSKEEQFF
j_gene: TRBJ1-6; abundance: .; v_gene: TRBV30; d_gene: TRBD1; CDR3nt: TGTGCCTGGAGTCCCGGGACAGGGGTTTCACCCCTCCACTTT; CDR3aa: CAWSPGTGVSPLHF
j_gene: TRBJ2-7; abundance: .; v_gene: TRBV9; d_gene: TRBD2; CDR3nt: TGTGCCAGCAGCCCTACCCCCGGCGGGGGGGGGTCCTACGAGCAGTACTTC; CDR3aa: CASSPTPGGGGSYEQYF
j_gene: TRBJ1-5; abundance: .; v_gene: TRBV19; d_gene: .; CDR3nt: TGTGCCAGTAGAGGGTGGCAGGGGTTTAGCAATCAGCCCCAGCATTTT; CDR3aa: CASRGWQGFSNQPQHF
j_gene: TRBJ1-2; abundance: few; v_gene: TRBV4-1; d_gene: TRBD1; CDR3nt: TGCGCCAGCAGCAGGGGGCCGGTCTATGGCTACACCTTC; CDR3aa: CASSRGPVYGYTF
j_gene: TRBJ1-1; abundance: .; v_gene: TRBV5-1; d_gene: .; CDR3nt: TGCGCCAGCAGCTTGAGTGAGGGACACAACACTGAAGCTTTCTTT; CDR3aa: CASSLSEGHNTEAFF
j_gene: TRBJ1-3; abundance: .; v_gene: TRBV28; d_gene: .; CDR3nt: TGTGCCAGCAGTAACCCCCGGAACACCATATATTTT; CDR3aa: CASSNPRNTIYF
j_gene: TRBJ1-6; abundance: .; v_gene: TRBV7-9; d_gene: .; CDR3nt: TGTGCCAGCAGCGGAGATTCACCCCTCCACTTT; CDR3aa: CASSGDSPLHF
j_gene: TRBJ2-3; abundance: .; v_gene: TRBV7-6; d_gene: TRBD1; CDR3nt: TGTGCCAGCAGCTTATGGACAGGGAGCACAGATACGCAGTATTTT; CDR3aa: CASSLWTGSTDTQYF
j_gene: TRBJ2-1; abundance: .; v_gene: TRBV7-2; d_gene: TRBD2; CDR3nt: TGTGCCAGCAGCTTCAGGTCGGCGGGGGGGCGGAATGAGCAGTTCTTC; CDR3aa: CASSFRSAGGRNEQFF
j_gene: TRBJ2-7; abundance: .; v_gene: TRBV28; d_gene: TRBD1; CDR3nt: TGTGCCAGCAGTTTTCGGGACAGGGTCTCCTACGAGCAGTACTTC; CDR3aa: CASSFRDRVSYEQYF
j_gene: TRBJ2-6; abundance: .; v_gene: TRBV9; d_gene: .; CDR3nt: TGTGCCAGCAGCTTAACCCCCACAGGGGGGGCCAACGTCCTGACTTTC; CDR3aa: CASSLTPTGGANVLTF
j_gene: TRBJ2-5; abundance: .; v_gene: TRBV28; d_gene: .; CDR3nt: TGTGCCAGCGACCCTCAGGGGGGACCTCAAGAGACCCAGTACTTC; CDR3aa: CASDPQGGPQETQYF
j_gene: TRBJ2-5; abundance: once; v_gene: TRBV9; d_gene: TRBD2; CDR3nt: TGTGCCAGCAGCGTAAGTCCTAGCGGAGAGACCCAGTACTTC; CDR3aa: CASSVSPSGETQYF
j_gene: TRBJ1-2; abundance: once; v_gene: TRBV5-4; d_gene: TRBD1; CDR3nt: TGTGCCAGCAGCTTGGTGGACAGGGAAGTTGGTGGCTACACCTTC; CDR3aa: CASSLVDREVGGYTF
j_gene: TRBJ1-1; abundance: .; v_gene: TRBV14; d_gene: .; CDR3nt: TGTGCCAGCAGCCAAGAAGACGGGGGACGGAACACTGAAGCTTTCTTT; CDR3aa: CASSQEDGGRNTEAFF
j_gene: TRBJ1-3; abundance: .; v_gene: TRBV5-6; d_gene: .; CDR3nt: TGTGCCAGCAGCTTGGTCTCCGGGACACAGTTCAACACCATATATTTT; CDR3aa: CASSLVSGTQFNTIYF
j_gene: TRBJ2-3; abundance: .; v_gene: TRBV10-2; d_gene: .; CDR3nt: TGCGCCAGCGAGTCTTCTAGCACAGATACGCAGTATTTT; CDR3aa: CASESSSTDTQYF
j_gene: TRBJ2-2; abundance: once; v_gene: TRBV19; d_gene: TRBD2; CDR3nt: TGTGCCAGTAGTATAGCGGGGGGGCCCTGGGAGCTGTTTTTT; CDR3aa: CASSIAGGPWELFF